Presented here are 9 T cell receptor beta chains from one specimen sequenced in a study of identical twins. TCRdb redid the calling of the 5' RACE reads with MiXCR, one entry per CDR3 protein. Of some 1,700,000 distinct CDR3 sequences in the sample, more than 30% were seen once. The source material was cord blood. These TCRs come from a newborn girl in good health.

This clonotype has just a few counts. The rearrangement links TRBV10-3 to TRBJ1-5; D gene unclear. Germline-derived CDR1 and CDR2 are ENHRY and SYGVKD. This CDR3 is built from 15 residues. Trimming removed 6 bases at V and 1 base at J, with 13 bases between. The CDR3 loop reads CAISVSGDSNQPQHF. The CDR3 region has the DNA TGTGCCATCAGCGTCTCAGGCGACAGCAATCAGCCCCAGCATTTT.

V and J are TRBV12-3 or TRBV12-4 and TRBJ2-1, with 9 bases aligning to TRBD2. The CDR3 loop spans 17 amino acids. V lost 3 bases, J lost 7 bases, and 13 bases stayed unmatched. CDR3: CASSFVQRGDLRNEQFF. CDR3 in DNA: TGTGCCAGCAGTTTCGTCCAGCGGGGGGACCTACGGAATGAGCAGTTCTTC.

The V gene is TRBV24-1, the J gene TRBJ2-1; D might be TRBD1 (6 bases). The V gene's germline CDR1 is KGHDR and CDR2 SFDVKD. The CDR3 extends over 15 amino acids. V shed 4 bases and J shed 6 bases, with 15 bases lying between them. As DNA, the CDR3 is TGTGCCACCAGTGAGTCGGGACAAAGGGGCAATGAGCAGTTCTTC. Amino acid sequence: CATSESGQRGNEQFF.

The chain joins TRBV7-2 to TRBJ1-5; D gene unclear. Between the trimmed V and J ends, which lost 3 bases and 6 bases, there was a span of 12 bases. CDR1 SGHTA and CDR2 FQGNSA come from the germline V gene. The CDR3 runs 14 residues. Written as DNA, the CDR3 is TGTGCCAGCAGCTTGGGTCCCCCCAGTCAGCCCCAGCATTTT. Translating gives CASSLGPPSQPQHF.

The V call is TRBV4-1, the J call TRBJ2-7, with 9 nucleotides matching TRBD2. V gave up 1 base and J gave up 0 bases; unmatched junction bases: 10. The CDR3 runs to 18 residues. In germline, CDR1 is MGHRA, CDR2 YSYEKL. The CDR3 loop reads CASSQVLRVSGSSYEQYF. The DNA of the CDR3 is TGCGCCAGCAGCCAAGTATTAAGGGTTAGCGGGAGCTCCTACGAGCAGTACTTC.

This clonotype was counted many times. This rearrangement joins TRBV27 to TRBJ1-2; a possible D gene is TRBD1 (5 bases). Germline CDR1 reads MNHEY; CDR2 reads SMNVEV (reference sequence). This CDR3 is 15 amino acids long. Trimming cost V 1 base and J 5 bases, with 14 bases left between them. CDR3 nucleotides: TGTGCCAGCAGTTTATTTTCCGGGGACTATTATGGCTACACCTTC. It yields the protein CASSLFSGDYYGYTF.

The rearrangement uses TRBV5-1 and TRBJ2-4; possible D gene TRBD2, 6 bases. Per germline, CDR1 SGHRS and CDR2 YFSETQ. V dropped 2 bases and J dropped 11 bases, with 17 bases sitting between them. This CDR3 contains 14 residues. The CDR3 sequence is CASSLNGTPGLQYF. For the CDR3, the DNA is TGCGCCAGCAGCTTAAACGGGACTCCCGGTCTTCAGTACTTC.

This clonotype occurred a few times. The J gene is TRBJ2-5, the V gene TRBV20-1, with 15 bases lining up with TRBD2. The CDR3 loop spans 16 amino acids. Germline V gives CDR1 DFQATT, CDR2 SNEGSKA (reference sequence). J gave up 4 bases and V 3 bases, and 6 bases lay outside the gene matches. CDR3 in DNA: TGCAGTGCTAGTGAAGGACTAGCGGGAGGGCCAGAGACCCAGTACTTC. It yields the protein CSASEGLAGGPETQYF.

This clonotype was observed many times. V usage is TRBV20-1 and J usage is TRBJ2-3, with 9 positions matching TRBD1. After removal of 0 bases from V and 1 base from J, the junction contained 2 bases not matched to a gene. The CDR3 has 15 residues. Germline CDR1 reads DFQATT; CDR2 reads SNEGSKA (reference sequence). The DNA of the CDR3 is TGCAGTGCTAGAGATCGGGACAGGGGCACAGATACGCAGTATTTT. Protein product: CSARDRDRGTDTQYF.